The clone carrying this TCR beta chain has ten or more counts. This entry is derived from a study of neurological immune-mediated disorders. This CDR3 region has 14 residues. In germline, CDR1 is MNHEY, CDR2 SVGAGI. V lost 1 base and J 9 bases, leaving 15 bases between the germline ends. TCRdb recomputed calls from the 5' RACE reads with MiXCR, one row per CDR3 protein. The repertoire has 85,000 to 90,000 distinct CDR3 sequences, 3.5% of them found once; the top ten carry about 3%. Unsorted libraries were prepared from 2 million PBMCs that had been stored at -80 C. The sequenced sample was PBMCs. The V gene is TRBV6-5, the J gene TRBJ2-5; D not certain. The sequence came from a woman aged 50 to 65 with multiple sclerosis. For the CDR3, the DNA is TGTGCCAGCAGTTACTTGTTGGGTGAGGACCCCCAGTACTTC. Its translation: CASSYLLGEDPQYF.